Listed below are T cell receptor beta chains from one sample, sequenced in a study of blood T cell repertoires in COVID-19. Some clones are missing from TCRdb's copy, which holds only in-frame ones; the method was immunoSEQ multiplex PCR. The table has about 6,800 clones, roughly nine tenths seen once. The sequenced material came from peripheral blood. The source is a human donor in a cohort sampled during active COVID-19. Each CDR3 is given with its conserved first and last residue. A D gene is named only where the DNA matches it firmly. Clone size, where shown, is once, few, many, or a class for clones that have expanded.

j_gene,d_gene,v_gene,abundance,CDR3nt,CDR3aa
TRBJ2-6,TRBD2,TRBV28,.,TGTGCCAGCAGTTCCGGGGGGGGGCTAGGAGCCAACGTCCTGACTTTC,CASSSGGGLGANVLTF
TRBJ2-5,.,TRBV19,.,TGTGCCAGTAGTCCCCCTTCGGAGACCCAGTACTTC,CASSPPSETQYF
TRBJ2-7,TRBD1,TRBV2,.,TGTGCCAGCAGAGTGCATCCGGGACAGGCTGCCTACGAGCAGTACTTC,CASRVHPGQAAYEQYF
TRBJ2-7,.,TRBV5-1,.,TGCGCCAGCACACAGACTACAGGGGGGGACGAGCAGTACTTC,CASTQTTGGDEQYF
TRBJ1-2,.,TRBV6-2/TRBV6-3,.,TGTGCCAGCAGCCCGTCGAGAGGCTATGGCTACACCTTC,CASSPSRGYGYTF
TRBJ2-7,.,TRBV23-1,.,TGCGCCAGCAGCCCTCAACAGGGTTGGCCCAACCACGAGCAGTACTTC,CASSPQQGWPNHEQYF
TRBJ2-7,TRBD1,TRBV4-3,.,TGCGCCAGCAGCCAACAATCCCAGGGGGCCTACGAGCAGTACTTC,CASSQQSQGAYEQYF
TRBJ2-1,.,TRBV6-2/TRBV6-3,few,TGTGCCAGCAGTTTCTTAGCGGAGGGGCGAAACAATGAGCAGTTCTTC,CASSFLAEGRNNEQFF
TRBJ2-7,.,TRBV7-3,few,TGTGCCAGCAGCCCGCCGGGAAGACACACGTCCTACGAGCAGTACTTC,CASSPPGRHTSYEQYF
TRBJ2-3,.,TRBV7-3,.,TGTGCCAGCAGCGCCAGGGATGGCGATACGCAGTATTTT,CASSARDGDTQYF
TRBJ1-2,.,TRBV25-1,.,TGTGCCAGCAGTGAATCGGGCAGGGGAGGGTATGGCTACACCTTC,CASSESGRGGYGYTF
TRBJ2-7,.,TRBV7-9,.,TGTGCCAGCAGCTTTTATGACGAGCAGTACTTC,CASSFYDEQYF
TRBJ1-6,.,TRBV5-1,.,TGCGCCAGCAGCTTGAGAGATCCCTTAAGCTCCTATAATTCACCCCTCCACTTT,CASSLRDPLSSYNSPLHF
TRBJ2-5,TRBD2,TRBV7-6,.,TGTGCCAGCAGCTTATCGGGGGGAGAGACCCAGTACTTC,CASSLSGGETQYF
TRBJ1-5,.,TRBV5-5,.,TGTGCCAGCAGCTTGGCCACTGGTAGCAATCAGCCCCAGCATTTT,CASSLATGSNQPQHF
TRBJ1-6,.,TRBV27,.,TGTGCCAGCAGTTACAGGGATAATTCACCCCTCCACTTT,CASSYRDNSPLHF
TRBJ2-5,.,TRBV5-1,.,TGCGCCAGCACGGCGGATCAAGAGACCCAGTACTTC,CASTADQETQYF
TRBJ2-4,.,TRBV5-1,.,TGCGCCAGCCGCCCAGTGGGGGGTGGGGACATTCAGTACTTC,CASRPVGGGDIQYF
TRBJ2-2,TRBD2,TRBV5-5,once,TGTGCCAGCAGCTTGGTTAGTAGCGGGTACACCGGGGAGCTGTTTTTT,CASSLVSSGYTGELFF
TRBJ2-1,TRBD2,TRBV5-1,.,TGCGCCAGCAAGTATCCGGGACTAGCGGTTAACAATGAGCAGTTCTTC,CASKYPGLAVNNEQFF
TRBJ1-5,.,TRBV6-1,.,TGTGCCAGCAGTGAACACCAGGGGCTCAATCAGCCCCAGCATTTT,CASSEHQGLNQPQHF
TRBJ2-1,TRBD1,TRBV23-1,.,TGCGCCAGCAGAGAAGGGGGCGTGTTATTCTACAATGAGCAGTTCTTC,CASREGGVLFYNEQFF
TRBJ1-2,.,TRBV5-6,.,TGTGCCAGCAGTTACCAGGGGAGCGACTATGGCTACACCTTC,CASSYQGSDYGYTF
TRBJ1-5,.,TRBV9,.,TGTGCCAGCAGCGTAGATGGGCTTACTAATCAGCCCCAGCATTTT,CASSVDGLTNQPQHF
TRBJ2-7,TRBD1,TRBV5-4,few,TGTGCCAGCAGCTCGCCGGCGACAGGGAGTACCGAGCAGTACTTC,CASSSPATGSTEQYF
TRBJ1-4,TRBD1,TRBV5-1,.,TGCGCCAGCGGACCGGGACAGCAAAATGAAAAACTGTTTTTT,CASGPGQQNEKLFF
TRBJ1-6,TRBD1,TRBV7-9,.,TGTGCCAGCAGCCCAGGGGGCACGGGTTCACCCCTCCACTTT,CASSPGGTGSPLHF
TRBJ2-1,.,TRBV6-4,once,TGTGCCAGCAGTGTCGAACTGGGTAACGGAGTGCAGTTCTTC,CASSVELGNGVQFF
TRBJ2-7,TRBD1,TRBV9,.,TGTGCCAGCAGCACCGGGACAGGGACCTACGAGCAGTACTTC,CASSTGTGTYEQYF
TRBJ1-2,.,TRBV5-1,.,TGCGCCAGCAGCTTGACGGGGGACTATGGCTACACCTTC,CASSLTGDYGYTF
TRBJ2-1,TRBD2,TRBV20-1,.,TGCAGTGCTAGTCGACGGACTAGCGGGAACAATGAGCAGTTCTTC,CSASRRTSGNNEQFF
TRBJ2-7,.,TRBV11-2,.,TGTGCCACCTTAAGTGAGGGCTACGAGCAGTACTTC,CATLSEGYEQYF
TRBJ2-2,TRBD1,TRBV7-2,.,TGTGCCAGCAGCTTCGACAGGGGTAGCGTCCGGGAGCTGTTTTTT,CASSFDRGSVRELFF
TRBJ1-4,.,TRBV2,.,TGTGCCAGCAGTGAACCCTATGAAAAACTGTTTTTT,CASSEPYEKLFF
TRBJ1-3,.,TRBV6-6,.,TGTGCCAGCAGTACCACAGGGTTCTCCTCTGGAAACACCATATATTTT,CASSTTGFSSGNTIYF
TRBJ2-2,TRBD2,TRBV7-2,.,TGTGCCAGCAGCTTCGGGACTACCCTGGGGGGGCTGTTTTTT,CASSFGTTLGGLFF
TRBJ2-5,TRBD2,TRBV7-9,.,TGTGCCAGCACCAATGGACTAGCTGAAGAGACCCAGTACTTC,CASTNGLAEETQYF
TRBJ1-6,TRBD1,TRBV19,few,TGTGCCAGTAGTCCCTGGACAGGGGGTAATTCACCCCTCCACTTT,CASSPWTGGNSPLHF
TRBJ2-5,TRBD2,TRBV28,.,TGTGCCAGCAACCCGGGACTATTAGAGACCCAGTACTTC,CASNPGLLETQYF
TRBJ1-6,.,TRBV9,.,TGTGCCAGCAGCCAGGACACAAAAAATTCACCCCTCCACTTT,CASSQDTKNSPLHF
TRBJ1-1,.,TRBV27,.,TGTGCCAGCAGTCTCCTAGAGAACACTGAAGCTTTCTTT,CASSLLENTEAFF
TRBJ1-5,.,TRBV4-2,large,TGTGCCAGCAGCCAAGAGAGCGGCCAGGGGACCCAGCATTTT,CASSQESGQGTQHF
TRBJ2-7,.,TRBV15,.,TGTGCCACCAGCAGAGATCCGGTAAGCGCACGCGAGCAGTACTTC,CATSRDPVSAREQYF
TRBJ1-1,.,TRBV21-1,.,TGTGCCAGCAGAGTCAGGGAAAAGGCCACTGAAGCTTTCTTT,CASRVREKATEAFF
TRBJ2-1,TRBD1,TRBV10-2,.,TGCGCCAGCAGTTCCGGGACAGGGGTGCCCAATGAGCAGTTCTTC,CASSSGTGVPNEQFF
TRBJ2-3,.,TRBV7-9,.,TGTGCCAGCGAGACCGAGGGCGATACGCAGTATTTT,CASETEGDTQYF
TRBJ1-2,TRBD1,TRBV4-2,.,TGTGCCAGCAGCCAAGATGCAGGGGGCGACTATGGCTACACCTTC,CASSQDAGGDYGYTF
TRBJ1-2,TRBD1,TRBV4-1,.,TGCGCCAGCAGCCACCAGTCTCTCAGGGGGAGAGGCTACACCTTC,CASSHQSLRGRGYTF
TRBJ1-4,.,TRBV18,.,TGTGCCAGCTCAGGATCAAAGGGGGAAAAACTGTTTTTT,CASSGSKGEKLFF
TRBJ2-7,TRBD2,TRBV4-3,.,TGCGCCAGCAGCCAAGCCATAGCGGGAGGGCCGGGCGAGCAGTACTTC,CASSQAIAGGPGEQYF
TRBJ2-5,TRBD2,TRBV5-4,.,TGTGCCAGCAGCTTTAAGACTAGCGGGAGAGGGGAGACCCAGTACTTC,CASSFKTSGRGETQYF
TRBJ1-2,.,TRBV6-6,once,TGTGCCAGCAGTCCCCCGGGGGGGCGGACGAACTATGGCTACACCTTC,CASSPPGGRTNYGYTF
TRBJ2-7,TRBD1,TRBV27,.,TGTGCCTGCTCCGGGACAGGCTCCTACGAGCAGTACTTC,CACSGTGSYEQYF
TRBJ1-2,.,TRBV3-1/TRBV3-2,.,TGTGCCAGCAGCCATCCGCAGGGGTACGGCTACACCTTC,CASSHPQGYGYTF
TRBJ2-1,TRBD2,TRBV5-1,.,TGCGCCAGCAGCTCGCCTGGAACTAGCGGGGCCCAATCCTACAATGAGCAGTTCTTC,CASSSPGTSGAQSYNEQFF
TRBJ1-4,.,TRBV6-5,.,TGTGCCAGCAAAGAGAGGGCAACTAATGAAAAACTGTTTTTT,CASKERATNEKLFF
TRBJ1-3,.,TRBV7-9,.,TGTGCCAGCAGCTACGTAAAAGGGGGCTCTGGAAACACCATATATTTT,CASSYVKGGSGNTIYF
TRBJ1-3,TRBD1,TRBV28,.,TGTGCCAGCAGTTTAGGGACAGGGACTGGAAACACCATATATTTT,CASSLGTGTGNTIYF